The present T cell receptor (beta chain) was sequenced within a study of cytomegalovirus exposure and HLA in healthy donors. Germline CDR1 and CDR2: KGHSH and LQKENI. The length of the CDR3 is 16 residues. V was shortened by 2 bases and J by 0 bases, with 8 bases between the two germline ends. Study observations and caveats: Some TCR beta chains (164 of them) were listed as cytomegalovirus-associated. A likely sequencing artifact accounted for one observed cluster of highly shared sequence variants. For presence/absence analyses, sequencing depth was assumed to be roughly uniform across donors. The productive fraction for most TCR beta V segments was about 87% or about 30% in an earlier analysis.

This clone turned up a few times. The antigen is unknown. The PCR was carried out with 60 Vbeta primers and 13 Jbeta primers. The method was immunoSEQ multiplex PCR; TCRdb's version includes in-frame clones alone and lacks a portion of them. This table holds 150,000 or so clones, about three quarters found once. The V gene is TRBV18, the J gene TRBJ2-6; D remains unclear. Sequencing was done on a sample of PBMCs. The TCR was taken from a male donor in good health and CMV-seronegative. CDR3 residues: CASSPVSDSGANVLTF. In nucleotides, the CDR3 is TGTGCCAGCTCACCAGTTTCAGACTCTGGGGCCAACGTCCTGACTTTC.